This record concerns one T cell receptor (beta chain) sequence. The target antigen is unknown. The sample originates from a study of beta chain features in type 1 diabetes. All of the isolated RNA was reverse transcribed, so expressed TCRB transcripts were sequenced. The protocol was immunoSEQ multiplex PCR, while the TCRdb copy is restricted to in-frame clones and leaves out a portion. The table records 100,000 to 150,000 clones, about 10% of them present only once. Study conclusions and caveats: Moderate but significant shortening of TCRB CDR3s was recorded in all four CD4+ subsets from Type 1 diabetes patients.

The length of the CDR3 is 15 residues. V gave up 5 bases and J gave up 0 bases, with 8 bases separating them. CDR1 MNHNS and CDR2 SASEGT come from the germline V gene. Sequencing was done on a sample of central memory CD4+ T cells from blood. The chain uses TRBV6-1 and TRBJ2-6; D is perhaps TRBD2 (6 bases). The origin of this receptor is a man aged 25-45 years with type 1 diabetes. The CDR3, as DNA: TGTGCCAGCAGTACCGGGGGCTCTGGGGCCAACGTCCTGACTTTC. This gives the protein CASSTGGSGANVLTF.